Here is one TCR beta chain with its context. This sample was taken from a study of CDR3 diversity in severe acne. The J segment lost 7 bases and the V segment lost 5 bases, leaving 8 bases of the junction unmatched. Per germline, CDR1 SNHLY and CDR2 FYNNEI. CDR3 length equals 15 residues. Each CDR3 protein gets one entry after TCRdb re-called the PCR reads with MiXCR. This sample has approximately 90,000 distinct CDR3 sequences; 49% occur once, and the top ten carry roughly 11%. The receptor was derived from a male donor with severe acne vulgaris. The J gene is TRBJ2-7, the V gene TRBV2; TRBD2 matches at 13 bases. The sample taken for sequencing was blood. The CDR3 bases are TGTGCCAGCAGTCCACTAGCGGGAGGGCCGGGGGAGCAGTACTTC. Protein sequence: CASSPLAGGPGEQYF.